Described below is a single T cell receptor (beta chain) sequence and its context. The data were taken from a study of blood T cell repertoires in COVID-19. Study-wide background: Material from acute and convalescent COVID-19 was sourced from the United States, Italy and Spain. From T cells, B-cell-depleted T cells, or PBMCs came the material, which was cDNA or gDNA.

In the source study's methods: The authors estimated nucleated cell counts from reference gene primer amplification. Clones were read by immunoSEQ multiplex PCR, and TCRdb kept only the in-frame ones, dropping some. From that table come the V and J calls and clone size; the DNA was used to work out D and trimming. The sample holds 95,000 to 150,000 clones, over 55% seen once. V shed 5 bases and J 8 bases; nucleotides not matched to a gene: 15. The germline CDR1 and CDR2 sequences are SGHVS and FNYEAQ. This CDR3 has 17 amino acids. The specimen was peripheral blood. This chain joins TRBV7-6 and TRBJ2-2; the match to TRBD2 covers 9 bases. This clonotype originated in a woman aged 70-85 years with acute or convalescent COVID-19. The CDR3 is CASSVPSGGRAIGELFF. DNA for the CDR3: TGTGCCAGCAGCGTCCCCTCGGGCGGGAGGGCCATAGGGGAGCTGTTTTTT.